These 10 T cell receptor beta chains were all obtained from the same sample, sequenced in a study of CD8 T cells in ankylosing spondylitis. MiXCR, applied by TCRdb to the 5' RACE reads, yields one record per CDR3 protein. The table records some 240,000 distinct CDR3 sequences, about 6.7% of them present only once. Study outcomes and limitations: A motif of fewer than ten highly homologous TCR beta variants was seen as apparently characteristic of ankylosing spondylitis blood.

Their target antigens are unknown. The sequencing sample was made of blood, either unsorted or a sorted T cell fraction (not recorded which). The receptors shown here come from a male donor with ankylosing spondylitis.

Many counts were recorded for this clonotype. The chain combines TRBV7-6 with TRBJ2-3; D is perhaps TRBD2 (6 bases). Looked up from germline, CDR1 is SGHVS and CDR2 is FNYEAQ. The CDR3 extends over 15 amino acids. V lost 2 bases to trimming and J lost 3 bases, with 12 bases between them. CDR3 region: CASSLNLGGTDTQYF. As DNA, the CDR3 is TGTGCCAGCAGCTTAAATTTGGGGGGAACAGATACGCAGTATTTT.

The chain carries TRBV27 and TRBJ2-7; D may be TRBD1 (6 bases). The CDR3 is 14 amino acids. Deletions cut 1 base from V and 2 bases from J, with 9 bases between. Germline V gene lookup returns CDR1 MNHEY and CDR2 SMNVEV (reference sequence). CDR3 region: CASSLYRTAYEQYF. The CDR3 nucleotides read TGTGCCAGCAGTTTATACCGGACAGCCTACGAGCAGTACTTC.

This clonotype was seen many times. The genes are TRBV9 and TRBJ2-4; D is uncertain. The V end lost 4 bases, the J end lost 8 bases, and 22 bases lay between the germline ends. The CDR3 has 16 residues. Germline V gives CDR1 SGDLS, CDR2 YYNGEE. The CDR3 sequence is CASSQARSFGVDIQYF. Written as DNA, the CDR3 is TGTGCCAGCAGCCAAGCCCGGTCCTTTGGTGTGGACATTCAGTACTTC.

This clonotype was seen many times. The V gene is TRBV20-1, the J gene TRBJ1-2; D not certain. The CDR3 contains 17 residues. The germline V and J ends were trimmed by 0 bases and 7 bases, with 24 bases remaining between them. Germline V CDR1 and CDR2: DFQATT, SNEGSKA (reference sequence). The CDR3, as DNA: TGCAGTGCTAGAGATTTGGACCGTACGCCAACCGCTGGTGGCTACACCTTC. It is translated as CSARDLDRTPTAGGYTF.

This clonotype was seen at least ten times. J is TRBJ2-3 and V is TRBV7-9; 10 positions agree with TRBD2. V lost 1 base, J lost 2 bases, and 3 bases stayed unmatched. CDR3 length: 16 residues. Germline CDR1 reads SEHNR; CDR2 reads FQNEAQ (reference sequence). The CDR3 coding sequence is TGTGCCAGCAGCTTAGAACTAGCGGGGCCCACAGATACGCAGTATTTT. Protein sequence: CASSLELAGPTDTQYF.

This clonotype was picked up a small number of times. This chain uses TRBV6-5 with TRBJ1-2; no firm D call. V dropped 2 bases and J dropped 1 base, with 8 bases sitting between them. The CDR3 is made up of 14 amino acids. Germline V gives CDR1 MNHEY, CDR2 SVGAGI. The CDR3: CASSYGISNYGYTF. The CDR3 DNA sequence: TGTGCCAGCAGTTACGGTATAAGTAACTATGGCTACACCTTC.

This clonotype was found a few times. V and J are TRBV7-6 and TRBJ1-1; TRBD1 matches 8 bases. CDR3 length: 12 residues. Germline loops: CDR1 SGHVS, CDR2 FNYEAQ. The V and J ends lost 3 bases and 11 bases, in that order; junction bases with no gene match: 5. The CDR3 coding sequence is TGTGCCAGCAGCTTGGTTACAGGGGGGGCTTTCTTT. Its protein is CASSLVTGGAFF.

This chain connects TRBV29-1 to TRBJ1-1; 12 nucleotides line up with TRBD1. CDR3 length equals 16 residues. CDR1 SQVTM and CDR2 ANQGSEA come from the germline V gene. Trimming cost V 1 base and J 3 bases; bases outside gene matches: 6. CDR3 coding DNA: TGCAGCGTTGAAGTCGGGACAGGGGGCGGGTACACTGAAGCTTTCTTT. Encoded protein: CSVEVGTGGGYTEAFF. Combining the CDR3 with reference TRBV29-1 and TRBJ1-1 gives the whole variable domain SAVISQKPSRDICQRGTSLTIQCQVDSQVTMMFWYRQQPGQSLTLIATANQGSEATYESGFVIDKFPISRPNLTFSTLTVSNMSPEDSSIYLCSVEVGTGGGYTEAFFGQGTRLTVV.

There are many counts of this clonotype. The chain carries TRBV10-3 and TRBJ2-3; 9 bases align to TRBD2. Losses at the gene ends were 4 bases for V and 1 base for J; bases not matched to a gene: 15. CDR1 is ENHRY, CDR2 SYGVKD, per germline. This CDR3 comprises 19 residues. The CDR3 spells CAISGWRAGGEVGTDTQYF. CDR3 DNA sequence: TGTGCCATCAGTGGTTGGCGAGCGGGGGGAGAAGTTGGCACAGATACGCAGTATTTT.

The chain recombines TRBV7-8 with TRBJ1-1, with 8 bases fitting TRBD1. The V segment lost 2 bases and the J segment 5 bases; nucleotides outside the gene matches: 7. This CDR3 region has 15 residues. Germline CDR1 is SGHVS and CDR2 is FQNEAQ. CDR3 in DNA: TGTGCCAGCAGCTTATGGGCAGGGGGCGAGACTGAAGCTTTCTTT. Translation: CASSLWAGGETEAFF.